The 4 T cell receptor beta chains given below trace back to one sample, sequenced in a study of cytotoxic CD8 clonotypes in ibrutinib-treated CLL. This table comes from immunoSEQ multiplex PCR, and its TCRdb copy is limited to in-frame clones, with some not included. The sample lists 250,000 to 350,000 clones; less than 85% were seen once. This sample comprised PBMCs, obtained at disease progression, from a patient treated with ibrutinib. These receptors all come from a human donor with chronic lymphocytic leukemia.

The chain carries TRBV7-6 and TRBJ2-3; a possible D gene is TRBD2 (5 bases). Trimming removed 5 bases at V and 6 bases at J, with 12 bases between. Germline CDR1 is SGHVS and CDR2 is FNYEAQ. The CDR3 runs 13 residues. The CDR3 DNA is TGTGCCAGCAGCAATAATTTAGCGGATACGCAGTATTTT. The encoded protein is CASSNNLADTQYF.

The CDR3 loop reads CASSEGSGWGTEAFF. DNA for the CDR3: TGTGCCAGCAGCGAAGGATCAGGGTGGGGCACTGAAGCTTTCTTT. The V and J genes are TRBV5-4 and TRBJ1-1, with TRBD1 as a possible D gene (5 bases). Germline assignment: CDR1 SGHNT and CDR2 YYREEE (reference sequence). This CDR3 spans 15 amino acids. V dropped 4 bases and J dropped 4 bases, with 17 bases sitting between them.

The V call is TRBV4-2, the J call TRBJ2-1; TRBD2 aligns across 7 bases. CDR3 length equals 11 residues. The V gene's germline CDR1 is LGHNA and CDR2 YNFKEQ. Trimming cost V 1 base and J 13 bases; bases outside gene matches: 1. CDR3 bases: TGTGCCAGCAGCCAAGGGACTAGTCAGTTCTTC. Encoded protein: CASSQGTSQFF.

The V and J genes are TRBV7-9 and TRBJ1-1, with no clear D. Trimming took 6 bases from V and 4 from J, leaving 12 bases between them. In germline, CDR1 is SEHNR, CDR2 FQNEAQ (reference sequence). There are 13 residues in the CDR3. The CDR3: CASSRSGITEAFF. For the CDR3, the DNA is TGTGCCAGCAGTAGATCGGGGATCACTGAAGCTTTCTTT.